This TCR beta chain was obtained from a study of early T cells in non-severe SARS-CoV-2 infection. Unique molecular identifiers were attached to individual cDNA molecules. TCRdb reprocessed the 5' RACE reads with MiXCR, giving one entry per CDR3 protein. There are 70,000 to 95,000 distinct CDR3 sequences in the sample; around 16% occur only once, and 2.9% lies in the top ten. The specimen sequenced was whole blood. This receptor was identified in an adult who was a healthcare worker with PCR-confirmed SARS-CoV-2 infection or an uninfected control (not recorded which).

The CDR3 coding sequence is TGTGCCATCAGTGACGGGGCTGAGGATACGCAGTATTTT. This codes for CAISDGAEDTQYF. V and J are TRBV10-3 and TRBJ2-3, with D perhaps assigned TRBD1 or TRBD2 (5 bases each). Trimming shortened V by 3 bases and J by 6 bases, and 10 bases separated the two germline ends. The CDR3 contains 13 residues. In germline, CDR1 is ENHRY, CDR2 SYGVKD.